The 32 T cell receptor beta chains reported below all come from one sample, sequenced in a study of T cell responses to AZD1222 COVID-19 vaccine (dated by TCRdb to the early 2020s). The intended sense of this specimen's time point label: about 28 days (+/-7) after the second vaccine dose. Library prep was done by the immunoSEQ multiplex PCR assay. Here the immuneACCESS table is served through TCRdb, limited to in-frame sequences with V and J called. Missing clones are a known gap in these copies; in checked studies unresolved V genes cover under half, and the rest lacks a known reason. This sample has fewer than 200,000 clones in its table, and 88% of those were observed once. Roughly 10% of the sample belongs to the ten largest clones. The source material was peripheral blood, sampled 28 days after the second AZD1222 dose. Receptors were obtained from an adult who received the AZD1222 COVID-19 vaccine.

This clone was seen more than once but under ten times. The chain employs TRBV7-3 and TRBJ2-3; no definite D call. The CDR3 covers 15 residues. Between the trimmed V and J ends, which lost 3 bases and 1 base, there was a span of 11 bases. Germline lookup yields CDR1 SGHTA and CDR2 FQGTGA. In DNA form, the CDR3 reads TGTGCCAGCAGCTTTGCCCTCGGACGCACAGATACGCAGTATTTT. Translating it yields CASSFALGRTDTQYF.

This chain connects TRBV7-2 to TRBJ2-1; 12 nucleotides line up with TRBD2. V was pared by 2 bases and J by 4 bases, with 3 bases of the junction left unmatched. Germline CDR1 is SGHTA and CDR2 is FQGNSA. The CDR3 is 16 amino acids. The DNA of the CDR3 is TGTGCCAGCAGCTTATGGGGGACTAGCGGGTACAATGAGCAGTTCTTC. Residues: CASSLWGTSGYNEQFF.

The CDR3 DNA reads as TGCGCCAGCAGCTTCTCCGGCGTATACGAGCAGTACTTC. Translated: CASSFSGVYEQYF. The chain combines TRBV5-1 with TRBJ2-7, with D uncertain. The length of the CDR3 is 13 residues. Germline V lookup: CDR1 SGHRS, CDR2 YFSETQ. The ends were cut back, 2 bases at V and 4 bases at J, with 10 bases in the middle. The full variable domain, rest sourced from reference TRBV5-1 and TRBJ2-7, is KAGVTQTPRYLIKTRGQQVTLSCSPISGHRSVSWYQQTPGQGLQFLFEYFSETQRNKGNFPGRFSGRQFSNSRSEMNVSTLELGDSALYLCASSFSGVYEQYFGPGTRLTVT.

The chain couples TRBV4-2 to TRBJ2-2, with TRBD2 identical over 14 bases. The CDR3 is 17 residues long. Trimming took 4 bases from V and 6 from J; bases not matched to a gene: 7. CDR1 and CDR2 (germline): LGHNA, YNFKEQ. The CDR3 DNA is TGTGCCAGCAGCCGAGATGGGACTAGCGGGGGAGCCGGGGAGCTGTTTTTT. Its translation is CASSRDGTSGGAGELFF.

The V gene is TRBV5-5, the J gene TRBJ2-6, with TRBD1 identical over 8 bases. CDR1 and CDR2 from the germline V gene are SGHKS and YYEKEE (reference sequence). V was clipped by 2 bases and J by 11 bases; unmatched bases: 21. This CDR3 region has 19 residues. In DNA, the CDR3 is TGTGCCAGCAGCTTAGTAGCTATAAGTTCGGGGACAGGACGGTACGTCCTGACTTTC. Translating it yields CASSLVAISSGTGRYVLTF.

This rearrangement joins TRBV24-1 to TRBJ2-1; 8 bases fit TRBD1. The CDR3 is 12 amino acids. From germline, CDR1 is KGHDR and CDR2 SFDVKD. V was pared by 10 bases and J by 5 bases, with 3 bases of the junction left unmatched. The CDR3 spells CATRTGHNEQFF. CDR3 sequence (DNA): TGTGCCACAAGGACAGGGCACAATGAGCAGTTCTTC.

The V gene is TRBV28, the J gene TRBJ1-6, with D maybe TRBD1 (5 bases). The germline gives CDR1 MDHEN, CDR2 SYDVKM. This CDR3 contains 15 residues. Trimming removed 4 bases at V and 5 bases at J, with 12 bases between. The CDR3 region has the DNA TGTGCCAGCAGTTCGACAGAGGATAATAATTCACCCCTCCACTTT. It codes for CASSSTEDNNSPLHF.

CDR3 sequence (DNA): TGTGCCAGCAGCTCTCAGAGTTACGATAATTCACCCCTCCACTTT. It encodes CASSSQSYDNSPLHF. The rearrangement uses TRBV11-2 and TRBJ1-6; no reliable D call. The length of the CDR3 is 15 residues. Germline V gene data show CDR1 as SGHAT and CDR2 as FQNNGV. Trimming left V 4 bases short and J 5 bases short, with 12 bases between.

This chain links TRBV6-5 with TRBJ1-1; the D gene is possibly TRBD1 (5 bases). This CDR3 is built from 13 residues. The V gene's germline CDR1 is MNHEY and CDR2 SVGAGI. Trimming pared 10 bases from V and 1 base from J, leaving 13 bases between. The CDR3 reads CAISRGGNTEAFF. As DNA, the CDR3 is TGTGCCATTTCGAGGGGCGGGAACACTGAAGCTTTCTTT.

The chain links TRBV6-5 to TRBJ2-2; TRBD2 matches 12 bases. The CDR3 has 15 residues. With V trimmed by 10 bases and J by 1 base, 4 bases remained unmatched. From germline, CDR1 is MNHEY and CDR2 SVGAGI. The CDR3 region has the DNA TGTGCCACTACGGGACTAGCGGGGAACACCGGGGAGCTGTTTTTT. Translated, it gives CATTGLAGNTGELFF.

The chain is built from TRBV9 and TRBJ1-1; D is unclear. The ends were cut back, 0 bases at V and 4 bases at J, with 10 bases in the middle. CDR1 SGDLS and CDR2 YYNGEE come from the germline V gene. This CDR3 is 14 amino acids long. CDR3 residues: CASSVVPLATEAFF. The CDR3 DNA reads as TGTGCCAGCAGCGTAGTCCCCTTGGCCACTGAAGCTTTCTTT.

This clone is a singleton in its sample. The CDR3 protein is CASSLGVLAGYEQYF. CDR3 sequence (DNA): TGTGCCAGCAGCTTGGGGGTCCTAGCGGGTTACGAGCAGTACTTC. The V and J genes are TRBV5-8 and TRBJ2-7, with TRBD2 matching 8 bases. Looked up from germline, CDR1 is SGHTS and CDR2 is YDEGEE. This CDR3 spans 15 amino acids. After removal of 0 bases from V and 4 bases from J, the junction contained 6 bases not matched to a gene.

This chain links TRBV5-1 with TRBJ2-3, with D maybe TRBD1 (5 bases). Germline CDR1 SGHRS, CDR2 YFSETQ. Trimming removed 0 bases at V and 7 bases at J, with 9 bases between. There are 13 residues in the CDR3. The CDR3 sequence is CASSLGKGNTQYF. In DNA, the CDR3 is TGCGCCAGCAGCTTGGGGAAGGGGAATACGCAGTATTTT.

The gene calls are TRBV27 and TRBJ2-3; 9 bases are a match to TRBD2. The CDR3 has 15 residues. Germline CDR1 reads MNHEY; CDR2 reads SMNVEV (reference sequence). Losses at the gene ends were 2 bases for V and 3 bases for J; bases not matched to a gene: 3. The chain's CDR3 is CASSLAGGPTDTQYF. The CDR3 region has the DNA TGTGCCAGCAGTTTAGCGGGGGGGCCGACAGATACGCAGTATTTT.

CDR3 coding DNA: TGTGCCAGCAGCCGAGGGGACAGGGGGACAGATACGCAGTATTTT. This encodes CASSRGDRGTDTQYF. The chain combines TRBV7-3 with TRBJ2-3, with 11 bases identical to TRBD1. The CDR3 extends over 15 amino acids. V trimming: 5 bases; J trimming: 3 bases; junction bases outside the gene matches: 4. Germline V lookup: CDR1 SGHTA, CDR2 FQGTGA.

This rearrangement joins TRBV7-2 to TRBJ2-4; a weak D match, TRBD2 (6 bases). CDR3 size: 15 residues. Germline-derived CDR1 and CDR2 are SGHTA and FQGNSA. Between the trimmed V and J ends, which lost 8 bases and 2 bases, there was a span of 16 bases. The CDR3 is CASSTGGVTKNIQYF. Written as DNA, the CDR3 is TGTGCCAGCTCCACTGGAGGGGTGACCAAAAACATTCAGTACTTC.

The J gene is TRBJ2-1, the V gene TRBV19, with D perhaps assigned TRBD1 or TRBD2 (5 bases each). From germline, CDR1 is LNHDA and CDR2 SQIVND (reference sequence). Trimming pared 5 bases from V and 6 bases from J, leaving 14 bases between. CDR3 length equals 14 residues. CDR3 in DNA: TGTGCCAGTAGTCGCCCGGGACGGTTCAATGAGCAGTTCTTC. It is translated as CASSRPGRFNEQFF.

The V and J genes are TRBV7-2 and TRBJ2-5, with TRBD2 matching 10 bases. The V segment lost 5 bases and the J segment 5 bases; nucleotides outside the gene matches: 8. The CDR3 runs to 15 residues. Germline-derived CDR1 and CDR2 are SGHTA and FQGNSA. In DNA, the CDR3 is TGTGCCAGCAGCCGCCGCAGCGGGGGGGAGGAGACCCAGTACTTC. This sequence encodes CASSRRSGGEETQYF. Variable domain in full (rest from reference TRBV7-2 and TRBJ2-5): GAGVSQSPSNKVTEKGKDVELRCDPISGHTALYWYRQSLGQGLEFLIYFQGNSAPDKSGLPSDRFSAERTGGSVSTLTIQRTQQEDSAVYLCASSRRSGGEETQYFGPGTRLLVL.

The chain recombines TRBV2 with TRBJ1-4; possible D gene TRBD1, 6 bases. Germline assignment: CDR1 SNHLY and CDR2 FYNNEI. V gave up 5 bases and J gave up 4 bases, with 17 bases separating them. CDR3 length: 16 amino acids. The CDR3 DNA sequence: TGTGCCAGCAGTCCCCTTAGAGGGGGTAATAATGAAAAACTGTTTTTT. This translates into CASSPLRGGNNEKLFF.

The V call is TRBV15, the J call TRBJ2-3; D may be TRBD1 or TRBD2 (7 bases each). Trimming took 1 base from V and 3 from J, leaving 11 bases between them. The CDR3 runs to 15 residues. From germline, CDR1 is LNHNV and CDR2 YYDKDF (reference sequence). The CDR3, as DNA: TGTGCCACCAGCAGAGGCCAGGGGGGGACAGATACGCAGTATTTT. Its protein product is CATSRGQGGTDTQYF. The full variable domain, rest sourced from reference TRBV15 and TRBJ2-3, is DAMVIQNPRYQVTQFGKPVTLSCSQTLNHNVMYWYQQKSSQAPKLLFHYYDKDFNNEADTPDNFQSRRPNTSFCFLDIRSPGLGDTAMYLCATSRGQGGTDTQYFGPGTRLTVL.

As regards this clone: Its ends do not fully match the called genes, so a read error is possible. The V gene is TRBV7-2, the J gene TRBJ2-5; 8 nucleotides line up with TRBD2. This CDR3 is built from 13 residues. Germline V gene lookup returns CDR1 SGHTA and CDR2 FQGNSA. CDR3 region: CASSLEAPGLGDF. CDR3 coding DNA: TGTGCCAGCAGCTTAGAAGCCCCGGGACTAGGGGACTTC.

The rearrangement links TRBV7-9 to TRBJ1-1; no definite D call. From germline, CDR1 is SEHNR and CDR2 FQNEAQ (reference sequence). V lost 6 bases to trimming and J lost 5 bases, with 4 bases between them. The CDR3 loop spans 10 amino acids. The CDR3 is CASSWTEAFF. Written as DNA, the CDR3 is TGTGCCAGCAGTTGGACTGAAGCTTTCTTT.

The J gene is TRBJ2-1, the V gene TRBV19; 9 nucleotides match TRBD2. The germline V gene encodes CDR1 LNHDA and CDR2 SQIVND (reference sequence). Trimming at V came to 3 bases and at J to 4 bases, leaving 4 bases not matched to a gene. CDR3 length equals 15 residues. The DNA of the CDR3 is TGTGCCAGTAGTATCGCTAGCGGGACGTACAATGAGCAGTTCTTC. Amino acids: CASSIASGTYNEQFF.

The chain recombines TRBV25-1 with TRBJ1-2, with D hard to call. Germline lookup yields CDR1 MGHDK and CDR2 SYGVNS. V was clipped by 3 bases and J by 5 bases, with 7 bases between them. CDR3 length: 12 residues. As DNA, the CDR3 is TGTGCCAGCAGTGATCAAGGATATGGCTACACCTTC. This sequence encodes CASSDQGYGYTF.

Here the CDR3 reads CSVGTGSYEQYF. The CDR3 region has the DNA TGCAGCGTTGGGACAGGTTCCTACGAGCAGTACTTC. The chain carries TRBV29-1 and TRBJ2-7; the match to TRBD1 covers 7 bases. Losses at the gene ends were 4 bases for V and 1 base for J; bases not matched to a gene: 1. There are 12 residues in the CDR3. Germline assignment: CDR1 SQVTM and CDR2 ANQGSEA.

The chain carries TRBV13 and TRBJ1-2; TRBD1 agrees at 9 bases. Trimming cost V 4 bases and J 3 bases; bases outside gene matches: 9. The V gene's germline CDR1 is PRHDT and CDR2 FYEKMQ (reference sequence). This CDR3 has 16 amino acids. As DNA, the CDR3 is TGTGCCAGCAGCTACGATGGGACAGGGCAGGACTATGGCTACACCTTC. Amino acids: CASSYDGTGQDYGYTF. Full variable domain (outside the CDR3, taken from reference TRBV13 and TRBJ1-2): AAGVIQSPRHLIKEKRETATLKCYPIPRHDTVYWYQQGPGQDPQFLISFYEKMQSDKGSIPDRFSAQQFSDYHSELNMSSLELGDSALYFCASSYDGTGQDYGYTFGSGTRLTVV.

This clone was seen a single time. V usage is TRBV5-4 and J usage is TRBJ2-1, with 7 bases lining up with TRBD1. Germline V gene sequence: CDR1 SGHNT, CDR2 YYREEE (reference sequence). There are 13 residues in the CDR3. The J segment lost 10 bases and the V segment lost 4 bases, leaving 8 bases of the junction unmatched. DNA of the CDR3: TGTGCCAGCAGCCCGACAGGGATCCGGGAGCAGTTCTTC. It translates to CASSPTGIREQFF. Full variable domain (rest looked up from reference TRBV5-4 and TRBJ2-1): ETGVTQSPTHLIKTRGQQVTLRCSSQSGHNTVSWYQQALGQGPQFIFQYYREEENGRGNFPPRFSGLQFPNYSSELNVNALELDDSALYLCASSPTGIREQFFGPGTRLTVL.

The rearrangement uses TRBV2 and TRBJ2-6; either TRBD1 or TRBD2 may supply D (5 bases each). The V end was cut by 7 bases, the J end by 0 bases, with 16 bases between. The CDR3 is 17 amino acids. Germline V gene sequence: CDR1 SNHLY, CDR2 FYNNEI. The CDR3 region is CASTKGTPRSGANVLTF. CDR3 coding DNA: TGTGCCAGCACGAAAGGGACCCCCCGCTCTGGGGCCAACGTCCTGACTTTC.

CDR3 sequence reads: CASSPPGTGAGYTF. CDR3 coding DNA: TGTGCCAGTAGTCCACCCGGGACAGGGGCTGGCTACACCTTC. The genes are TRBV19 and TRBJ1-2; 10 nucleotides align to TRBD1. There are 14 residues in the CDR3. The germline V gene encodes CDR1 LNHDA and CDR2 SQIVND (reference sequence). V lost 5 bases to trimming and J lost 7 bases; unmatched junction nucleotides: 7.

This chain connects TRBV6-4 to TRBJ1-1; TRBD1 matches 7 bases. This CDR3 spans 15 amino acids. Trimming took 3 bases from V and 2 from J; bases not matched to a gene: 6. Germline CDR1 is MRHNA and CDR2 is SNTAGT. In nucleotides, the CDR3 is TGTGCCAGCAGTGAAATGGCAGGGGGAAACACTGAAGCTTTCTTT. This sequence encodes CASSEMAGGNTEAFF.

This clone was seen just once. This sequence joins TRBV7-8 and TRBJ2-1; the D gene could be TRBD1 or TRBD2 (5 bases each). The CDR3 spans 15 residues. Germline assignment: CDR1 SGHVS and CDR2 FQNEAQ. The ends were cut back, 8 bases at V and 4 bases at J, with 18 bases in the middle. The chain's CDR3 is CASGVGVDTYNEQFF. CDR3 DNA: TGTGCCAGCGGCGTGGGGGTAGATACGTACAATGAGCAGTTCTTC.

This clone was recorded once. The chain employs TRBV6-5 and TRBJ1-4; D perhaps matches TRBD1 (5 bases). Trimming removed 8 bases at V and 1 base at J, with 11 bases between. The CDR3 totals 14 residues. CDR1 and CDR2 from the germline V gene are MNHEY and SVGAGI. This chain's CDR3 is CASASGGTNEKLFF. The DNA of the CDR3 is TGTGCCAGCGCCTCGGGGGGAACTAATGAAAAACTGTTTTTT.